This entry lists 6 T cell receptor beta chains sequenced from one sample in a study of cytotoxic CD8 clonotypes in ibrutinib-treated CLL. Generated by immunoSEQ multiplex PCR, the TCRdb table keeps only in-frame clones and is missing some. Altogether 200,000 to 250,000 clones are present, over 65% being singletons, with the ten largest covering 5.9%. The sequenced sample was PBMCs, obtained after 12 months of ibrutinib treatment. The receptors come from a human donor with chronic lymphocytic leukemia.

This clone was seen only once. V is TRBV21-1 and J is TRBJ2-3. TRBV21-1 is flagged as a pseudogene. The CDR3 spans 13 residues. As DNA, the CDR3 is TGTGCCAGCAGCCGCGACGGCACAGATACGCAGTATTTT. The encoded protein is CASSRDGTDTQYF.

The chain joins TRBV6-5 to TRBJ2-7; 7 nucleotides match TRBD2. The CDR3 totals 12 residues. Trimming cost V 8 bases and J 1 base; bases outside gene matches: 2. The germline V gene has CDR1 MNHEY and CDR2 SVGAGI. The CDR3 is CASGDYSYEQYF. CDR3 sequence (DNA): TGTGCCAGCGGGGACTATTCCTACGAGCAGTACTTC.

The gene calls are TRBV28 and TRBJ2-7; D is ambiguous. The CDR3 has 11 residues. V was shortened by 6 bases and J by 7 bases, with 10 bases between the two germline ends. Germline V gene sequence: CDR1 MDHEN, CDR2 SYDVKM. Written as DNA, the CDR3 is TGTGCCAGCAGCCCTAGGCCGGAGCAGTACTTC. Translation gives CASSPRPEQYF.

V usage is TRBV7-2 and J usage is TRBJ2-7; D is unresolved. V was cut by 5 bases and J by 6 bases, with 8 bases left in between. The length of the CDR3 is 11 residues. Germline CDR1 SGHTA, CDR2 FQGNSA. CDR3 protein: CASSHYGEQYF. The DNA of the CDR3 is TGTGCCAGCAGCCACTACGGCGAGCAGTACTTC.

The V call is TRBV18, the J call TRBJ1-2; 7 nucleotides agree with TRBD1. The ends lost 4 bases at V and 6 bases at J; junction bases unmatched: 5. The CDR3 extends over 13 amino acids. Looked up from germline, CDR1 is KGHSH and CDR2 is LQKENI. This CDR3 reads CASSLSTGDGYTF. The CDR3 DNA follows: TGTGCCAGCTCACTTTCTACAGGGGATGGCTACACCTTC. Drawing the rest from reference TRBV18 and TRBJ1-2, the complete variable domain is NAGVMQNPRHLVRRRGQEARLRCSPMKGHSHVYWYRQLPEEGLKFMVYLQKENIIDESGMPKERFSAEFPKEGPSILRIQQVVRGDSAAYFCASSLSTGDGYTFGSGTRLTVV.

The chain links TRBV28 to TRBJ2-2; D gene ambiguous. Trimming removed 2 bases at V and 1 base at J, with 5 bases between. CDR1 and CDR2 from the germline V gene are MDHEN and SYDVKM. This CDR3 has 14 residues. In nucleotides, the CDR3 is TGTGCCAGCAGTTTACGCCAGAACACCGGGGAGCTGTTTTTT. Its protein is CASSLRQNTGELFF.